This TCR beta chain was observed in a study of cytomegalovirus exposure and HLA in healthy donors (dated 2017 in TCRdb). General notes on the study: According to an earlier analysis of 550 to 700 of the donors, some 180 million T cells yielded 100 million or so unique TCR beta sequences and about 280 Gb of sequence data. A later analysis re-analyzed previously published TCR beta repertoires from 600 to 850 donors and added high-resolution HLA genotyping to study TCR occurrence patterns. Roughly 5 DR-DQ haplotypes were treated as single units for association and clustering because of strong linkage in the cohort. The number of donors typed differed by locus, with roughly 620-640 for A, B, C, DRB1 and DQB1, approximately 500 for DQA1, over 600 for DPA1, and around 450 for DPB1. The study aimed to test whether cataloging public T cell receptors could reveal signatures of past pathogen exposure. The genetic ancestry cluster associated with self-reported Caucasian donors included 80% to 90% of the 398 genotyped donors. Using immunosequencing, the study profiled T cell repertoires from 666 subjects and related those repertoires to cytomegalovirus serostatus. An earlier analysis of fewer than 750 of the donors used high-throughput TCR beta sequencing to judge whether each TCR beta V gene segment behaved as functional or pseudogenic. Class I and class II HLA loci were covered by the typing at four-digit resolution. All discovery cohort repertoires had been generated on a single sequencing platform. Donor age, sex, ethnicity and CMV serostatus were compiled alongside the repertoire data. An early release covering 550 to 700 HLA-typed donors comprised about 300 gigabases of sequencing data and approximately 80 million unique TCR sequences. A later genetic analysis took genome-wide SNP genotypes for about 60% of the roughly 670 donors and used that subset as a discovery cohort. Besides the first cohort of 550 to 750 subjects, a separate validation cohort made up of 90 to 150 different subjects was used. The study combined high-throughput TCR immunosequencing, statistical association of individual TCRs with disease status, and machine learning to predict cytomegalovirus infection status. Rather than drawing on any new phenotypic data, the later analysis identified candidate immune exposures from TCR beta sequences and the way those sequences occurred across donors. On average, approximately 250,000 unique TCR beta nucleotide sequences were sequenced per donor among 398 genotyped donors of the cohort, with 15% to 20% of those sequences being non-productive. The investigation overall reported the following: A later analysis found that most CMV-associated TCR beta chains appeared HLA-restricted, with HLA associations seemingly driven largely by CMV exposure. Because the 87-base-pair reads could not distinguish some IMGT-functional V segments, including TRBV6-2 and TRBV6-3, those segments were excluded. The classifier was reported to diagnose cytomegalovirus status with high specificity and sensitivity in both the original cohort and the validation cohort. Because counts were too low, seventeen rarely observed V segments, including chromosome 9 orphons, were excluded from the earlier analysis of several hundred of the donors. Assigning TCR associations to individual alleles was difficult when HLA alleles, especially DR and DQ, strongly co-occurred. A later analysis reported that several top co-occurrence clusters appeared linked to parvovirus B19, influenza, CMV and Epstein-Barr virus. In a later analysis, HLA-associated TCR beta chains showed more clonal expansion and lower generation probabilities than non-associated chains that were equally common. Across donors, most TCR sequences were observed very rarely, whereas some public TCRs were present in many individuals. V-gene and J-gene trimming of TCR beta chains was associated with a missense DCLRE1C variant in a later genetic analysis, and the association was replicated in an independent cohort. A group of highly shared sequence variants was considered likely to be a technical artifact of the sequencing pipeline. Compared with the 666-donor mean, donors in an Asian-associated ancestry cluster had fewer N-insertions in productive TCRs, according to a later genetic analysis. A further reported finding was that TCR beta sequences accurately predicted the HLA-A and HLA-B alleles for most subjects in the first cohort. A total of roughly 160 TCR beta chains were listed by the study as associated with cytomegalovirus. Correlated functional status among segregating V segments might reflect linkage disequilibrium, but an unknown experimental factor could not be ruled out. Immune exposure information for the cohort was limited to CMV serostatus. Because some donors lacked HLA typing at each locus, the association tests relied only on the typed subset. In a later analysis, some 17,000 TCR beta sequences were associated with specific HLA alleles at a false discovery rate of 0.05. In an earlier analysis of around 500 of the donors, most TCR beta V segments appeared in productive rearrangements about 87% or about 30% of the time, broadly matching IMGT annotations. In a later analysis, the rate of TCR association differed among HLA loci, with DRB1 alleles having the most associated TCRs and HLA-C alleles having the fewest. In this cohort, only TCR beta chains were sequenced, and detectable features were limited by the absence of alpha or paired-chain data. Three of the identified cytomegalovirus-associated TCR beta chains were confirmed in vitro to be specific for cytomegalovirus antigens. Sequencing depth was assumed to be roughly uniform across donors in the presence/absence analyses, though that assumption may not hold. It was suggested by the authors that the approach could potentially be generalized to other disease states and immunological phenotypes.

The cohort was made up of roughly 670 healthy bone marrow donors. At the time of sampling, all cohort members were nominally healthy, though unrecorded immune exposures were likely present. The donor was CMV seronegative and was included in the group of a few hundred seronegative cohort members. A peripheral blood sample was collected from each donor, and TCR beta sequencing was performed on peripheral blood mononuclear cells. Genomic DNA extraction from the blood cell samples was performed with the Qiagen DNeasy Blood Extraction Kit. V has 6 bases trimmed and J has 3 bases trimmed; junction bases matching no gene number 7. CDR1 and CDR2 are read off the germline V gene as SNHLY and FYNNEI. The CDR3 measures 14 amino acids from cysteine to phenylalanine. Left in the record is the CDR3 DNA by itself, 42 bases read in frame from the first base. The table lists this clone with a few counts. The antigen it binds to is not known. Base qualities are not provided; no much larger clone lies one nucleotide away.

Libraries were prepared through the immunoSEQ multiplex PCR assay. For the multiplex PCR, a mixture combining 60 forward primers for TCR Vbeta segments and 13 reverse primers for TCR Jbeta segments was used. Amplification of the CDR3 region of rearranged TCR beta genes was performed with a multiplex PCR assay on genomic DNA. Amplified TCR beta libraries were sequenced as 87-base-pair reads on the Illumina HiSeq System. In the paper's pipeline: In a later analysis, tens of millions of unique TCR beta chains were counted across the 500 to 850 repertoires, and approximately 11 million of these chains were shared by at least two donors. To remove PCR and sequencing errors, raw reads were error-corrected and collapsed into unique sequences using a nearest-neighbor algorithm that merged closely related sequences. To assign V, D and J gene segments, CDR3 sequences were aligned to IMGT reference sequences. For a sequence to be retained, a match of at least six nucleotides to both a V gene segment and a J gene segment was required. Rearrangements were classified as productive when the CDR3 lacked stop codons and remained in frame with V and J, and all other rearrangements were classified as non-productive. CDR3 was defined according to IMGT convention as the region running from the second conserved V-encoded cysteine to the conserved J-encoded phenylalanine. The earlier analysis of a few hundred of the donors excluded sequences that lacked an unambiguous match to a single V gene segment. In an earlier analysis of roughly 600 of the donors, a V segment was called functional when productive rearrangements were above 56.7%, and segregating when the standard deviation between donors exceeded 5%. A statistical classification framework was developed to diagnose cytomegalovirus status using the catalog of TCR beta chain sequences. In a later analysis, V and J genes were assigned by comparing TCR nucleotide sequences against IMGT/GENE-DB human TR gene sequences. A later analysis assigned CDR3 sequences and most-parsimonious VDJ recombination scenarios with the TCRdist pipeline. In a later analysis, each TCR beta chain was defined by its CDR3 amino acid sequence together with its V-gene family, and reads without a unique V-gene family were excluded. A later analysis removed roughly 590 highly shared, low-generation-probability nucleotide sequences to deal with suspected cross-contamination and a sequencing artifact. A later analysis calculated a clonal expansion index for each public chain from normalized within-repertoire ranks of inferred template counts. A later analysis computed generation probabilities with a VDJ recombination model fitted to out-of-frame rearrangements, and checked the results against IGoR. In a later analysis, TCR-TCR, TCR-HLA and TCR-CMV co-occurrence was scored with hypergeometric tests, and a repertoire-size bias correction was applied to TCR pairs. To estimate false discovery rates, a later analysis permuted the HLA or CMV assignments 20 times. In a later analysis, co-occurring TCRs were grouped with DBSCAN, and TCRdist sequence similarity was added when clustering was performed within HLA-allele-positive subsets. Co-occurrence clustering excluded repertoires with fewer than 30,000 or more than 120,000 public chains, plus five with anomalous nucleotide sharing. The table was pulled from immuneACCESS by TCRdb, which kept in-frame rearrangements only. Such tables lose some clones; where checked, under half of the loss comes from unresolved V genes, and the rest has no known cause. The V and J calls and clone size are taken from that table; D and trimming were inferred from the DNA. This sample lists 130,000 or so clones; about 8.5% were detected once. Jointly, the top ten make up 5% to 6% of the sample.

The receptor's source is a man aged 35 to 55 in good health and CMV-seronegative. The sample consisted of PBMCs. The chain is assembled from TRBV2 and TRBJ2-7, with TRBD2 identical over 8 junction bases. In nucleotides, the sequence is TGTGCCAGCAGAGTCGGGGGGGCATACTACGAGCAGTACTTC. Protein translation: CASRVGGAYYEQYF.